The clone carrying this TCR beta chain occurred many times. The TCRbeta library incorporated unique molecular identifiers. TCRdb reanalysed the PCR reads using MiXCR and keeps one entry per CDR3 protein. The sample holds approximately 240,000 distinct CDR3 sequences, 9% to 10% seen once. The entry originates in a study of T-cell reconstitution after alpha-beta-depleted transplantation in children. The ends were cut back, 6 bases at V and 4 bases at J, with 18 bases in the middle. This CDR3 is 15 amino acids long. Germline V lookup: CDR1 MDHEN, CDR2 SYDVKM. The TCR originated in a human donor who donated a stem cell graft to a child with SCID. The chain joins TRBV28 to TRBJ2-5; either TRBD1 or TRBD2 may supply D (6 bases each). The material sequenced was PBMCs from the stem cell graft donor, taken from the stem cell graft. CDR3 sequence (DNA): TGTGCCAGCAGGGTCCCGGCCGGGGGCCCAGAGACCCAGTACTTC. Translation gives CASRVPAGGPETQYF. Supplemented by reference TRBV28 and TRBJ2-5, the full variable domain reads DVKVTQSSRYLVKRTGEKVFLECVQDMDHENMFWYRQDPGLGLRLIYFSYDVKMKEKGDIPEGYSVSREKKERFSLILESASTNQTSMYLCASRVPAGGPETQYFGPGTRLLVL.